This T cell receptor (beta chain) was sequenced during a study of T cells in Graves' hyperthyroidism and ophthalmopathy. On the study more broadly: Before treatment of any kind, peripheral blood was taken at initial diagnosis.

Researchers took RNA transcripts and amplified the TCR beta CDR3 regions from them. First-round RT-PCR with HTBI primers amplified the TCR CDR3 region. TCRdb reanalysed the multiplex PCR reads using MiXCR and keeps one entry per CDR3 protein. The sample lists about 360,000 distinct CDR3 sequences, 19% occurring once. The study defined stable Graves' hyperthyroidism as no ophthalmopathy progression within 18 months. Newly diagnosed hyperthyroidism, duration under 2 months, in patients aged 18 to 65. This CDR3 is 14 amino acids long. Notes on this clonotype: What it binds is not known. One junction end disagrees with the germline gene, perhaps due to a read error.

Study observations and caveats: Ophthalmopathy was identified by the model a median roughly 6.5 months ahead of onset.

The origin of this receptor is a woman aged 18 to 35 with Graves' hyperthyroidism. The sequenced sample consisted of blood. The gene calls are TRBV12-3 or TRBV12-4 and TRBJ1-1, with D perhaps TRBD1 (6 bases). CDR3 bases: TGTGCCAGCAGTTTTCGAGGGGGGTACACTGATGCTTTCTTT. Residues: CASSFRGGYTDAFF.